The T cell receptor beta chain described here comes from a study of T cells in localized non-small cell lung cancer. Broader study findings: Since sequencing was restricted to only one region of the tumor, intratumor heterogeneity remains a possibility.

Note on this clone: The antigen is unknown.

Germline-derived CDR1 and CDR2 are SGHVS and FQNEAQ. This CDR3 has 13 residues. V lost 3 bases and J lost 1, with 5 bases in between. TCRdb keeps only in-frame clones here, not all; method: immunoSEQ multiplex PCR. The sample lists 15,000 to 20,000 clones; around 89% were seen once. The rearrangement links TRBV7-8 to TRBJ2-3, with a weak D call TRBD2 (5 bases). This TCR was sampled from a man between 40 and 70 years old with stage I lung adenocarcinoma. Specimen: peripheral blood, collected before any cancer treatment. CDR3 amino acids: CASSFSGTDTQYF. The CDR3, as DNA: TGTGCCAGCAGCTTTAGCGGCACAGATACGCAGTATTTT. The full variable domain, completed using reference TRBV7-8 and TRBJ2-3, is GAGVSQSPRYKVAKRGQDVALRCDPISGHVSLFWYQQALGQGPEFLTYFQNEAQLDKSGLPSDRFFAERPEGSVSTLKIQRTQQEDSAVYLCASSFSGTDTQYFGPGTRLTVL.